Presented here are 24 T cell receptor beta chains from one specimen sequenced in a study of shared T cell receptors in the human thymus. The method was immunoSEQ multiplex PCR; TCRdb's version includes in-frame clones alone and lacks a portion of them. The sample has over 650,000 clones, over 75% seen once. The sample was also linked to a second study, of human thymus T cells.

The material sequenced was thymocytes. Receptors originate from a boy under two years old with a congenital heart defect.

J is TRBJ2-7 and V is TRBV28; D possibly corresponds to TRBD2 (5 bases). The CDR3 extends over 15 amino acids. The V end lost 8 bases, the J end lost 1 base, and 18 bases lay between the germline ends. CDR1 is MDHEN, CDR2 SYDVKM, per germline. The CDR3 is CASRHNLGGSYEQYF. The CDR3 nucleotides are TGTGCCAGCCGACATAATTTAGGAGGATCCTACGAGCAGTACTTC.

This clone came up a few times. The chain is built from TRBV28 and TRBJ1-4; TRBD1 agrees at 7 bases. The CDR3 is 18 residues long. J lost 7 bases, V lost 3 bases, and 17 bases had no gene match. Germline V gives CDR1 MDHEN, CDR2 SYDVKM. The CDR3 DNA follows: TGTGCCAGCAGTTTCTTGGGACAGACGGGGTATAGCAGTGAAAAACTGTTTTTT. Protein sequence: CASSFLGQTGYSSEKLFF.

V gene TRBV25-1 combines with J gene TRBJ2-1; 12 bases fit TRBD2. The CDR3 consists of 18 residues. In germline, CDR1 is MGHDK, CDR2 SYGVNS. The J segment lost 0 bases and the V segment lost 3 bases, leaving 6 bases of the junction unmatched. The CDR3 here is CASSDLAGGLFSYNEQFF. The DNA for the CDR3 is TGTGCCAGCAGTGACCTAGCGGGGGGGCTTTTCTCCTACAATGAGCAGTTCTTC.

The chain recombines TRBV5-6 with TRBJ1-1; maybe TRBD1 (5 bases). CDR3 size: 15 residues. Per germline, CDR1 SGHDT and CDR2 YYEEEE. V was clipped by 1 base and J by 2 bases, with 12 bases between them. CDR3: CASSLSPGDNTEAFF. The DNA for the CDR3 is TGTGCCAGCAGCTTGAGTCCGGGGGACAACACTGAAGCTTTCTTT.

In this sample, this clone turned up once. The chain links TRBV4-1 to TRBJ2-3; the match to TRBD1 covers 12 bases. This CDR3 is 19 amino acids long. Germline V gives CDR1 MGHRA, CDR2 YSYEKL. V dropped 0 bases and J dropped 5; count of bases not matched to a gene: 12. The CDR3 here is CASSQEVGPGQGAGDTQYF. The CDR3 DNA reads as TGCGCCAGCAGCCAAGAAGTTGGACCGGGACAGGGGGCGGGAGATACGCAGTATTTT.

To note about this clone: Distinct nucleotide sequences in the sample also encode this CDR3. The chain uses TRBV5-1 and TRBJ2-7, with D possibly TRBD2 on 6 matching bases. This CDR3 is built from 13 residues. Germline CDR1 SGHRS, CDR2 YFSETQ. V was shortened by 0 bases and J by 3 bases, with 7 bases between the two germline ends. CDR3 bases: TGCGCCAGCAGCTTGGGGCGGGACTACGAGCAGTACTTC. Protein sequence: CASSLGRDYEQYF.

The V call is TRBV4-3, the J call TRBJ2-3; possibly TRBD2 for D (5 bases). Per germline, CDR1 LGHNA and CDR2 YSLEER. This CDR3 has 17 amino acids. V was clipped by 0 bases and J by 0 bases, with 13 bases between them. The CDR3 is CASSQDSRASSTDTQYF. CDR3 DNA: TGCGCCAGCAGCCAAGATTCGAGGGCCTCTAGCACAGATACGCAGTATTTT.

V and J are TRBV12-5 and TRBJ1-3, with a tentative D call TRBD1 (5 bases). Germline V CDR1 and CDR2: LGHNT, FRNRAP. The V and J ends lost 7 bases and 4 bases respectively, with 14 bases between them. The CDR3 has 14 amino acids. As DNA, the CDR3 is TGTGCTAGTGTTGAAAGGGGTGCAGGAAACACCATATATTTT. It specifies CASVERGAGNTIYF.

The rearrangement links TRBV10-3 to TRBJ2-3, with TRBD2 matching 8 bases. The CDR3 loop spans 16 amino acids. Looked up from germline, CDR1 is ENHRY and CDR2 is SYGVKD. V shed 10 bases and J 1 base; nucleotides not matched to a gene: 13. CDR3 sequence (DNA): TGTGCCACTTCCGGGACTAGGGAAATCGGCACAGATACGCAGTATTTT. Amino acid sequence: CATSGTREIGTDTQYF.

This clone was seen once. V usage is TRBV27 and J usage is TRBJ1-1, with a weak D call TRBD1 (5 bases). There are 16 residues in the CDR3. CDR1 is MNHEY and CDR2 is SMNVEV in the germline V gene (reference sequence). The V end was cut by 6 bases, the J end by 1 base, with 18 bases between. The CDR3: CASRQNGTLENTEAFF. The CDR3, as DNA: TGTGCCAGCAGACAAAATGGGACTCTTGAGAACACTGAAGCTTTCTTT.

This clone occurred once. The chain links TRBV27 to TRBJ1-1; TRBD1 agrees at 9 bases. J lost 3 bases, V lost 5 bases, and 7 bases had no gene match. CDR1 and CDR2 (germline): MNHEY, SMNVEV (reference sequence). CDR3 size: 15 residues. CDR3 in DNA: TGTGCCAGCAGTAAACAGGGGGCGCAGTACACTGAAGCTTTCTTT. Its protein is CASSKQGAQYTEAFF.

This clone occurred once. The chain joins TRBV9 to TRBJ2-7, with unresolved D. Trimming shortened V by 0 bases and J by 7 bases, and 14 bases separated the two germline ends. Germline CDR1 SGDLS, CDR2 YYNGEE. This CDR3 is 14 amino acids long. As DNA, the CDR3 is TGTGCCAGCAGCGTAGCGAGTCGTCTCGGGGAGCAGTACTTC. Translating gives CASSVASRLGEQYF.

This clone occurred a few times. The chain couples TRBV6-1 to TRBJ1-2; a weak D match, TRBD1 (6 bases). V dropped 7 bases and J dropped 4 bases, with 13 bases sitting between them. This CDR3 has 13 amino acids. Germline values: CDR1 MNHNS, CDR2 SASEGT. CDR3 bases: TGTGCCAGCAACGGCCAGGGGTCCTATGGCTACACCTTC. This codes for CASNGQGSYGYTF.

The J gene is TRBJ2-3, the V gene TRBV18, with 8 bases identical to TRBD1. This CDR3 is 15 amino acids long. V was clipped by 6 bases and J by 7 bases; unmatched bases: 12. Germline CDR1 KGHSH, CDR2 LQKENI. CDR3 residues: CASSTDRDSRNTQYF. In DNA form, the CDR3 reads TGTGCCAGCTCCACGGACAGGGATAGTAGAAATACGCAGTATTTT.

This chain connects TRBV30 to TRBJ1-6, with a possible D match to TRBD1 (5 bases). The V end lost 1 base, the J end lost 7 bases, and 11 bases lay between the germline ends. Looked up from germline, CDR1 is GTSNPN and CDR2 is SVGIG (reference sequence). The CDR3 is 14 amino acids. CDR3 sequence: CAWSDGQGNSPLHF. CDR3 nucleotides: TGTGCCTGGAGTGACGGGCAGGGCAATTCACCCCTCCACTTT.

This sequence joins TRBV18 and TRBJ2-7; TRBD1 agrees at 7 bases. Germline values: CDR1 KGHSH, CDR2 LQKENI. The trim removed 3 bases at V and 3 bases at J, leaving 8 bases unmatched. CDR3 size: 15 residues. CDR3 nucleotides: TGTGCCAGCTCACCGAATGGGACAGTGGGCTACGAGCAGTACTTC. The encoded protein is CASSPNGTVGYEQYF.

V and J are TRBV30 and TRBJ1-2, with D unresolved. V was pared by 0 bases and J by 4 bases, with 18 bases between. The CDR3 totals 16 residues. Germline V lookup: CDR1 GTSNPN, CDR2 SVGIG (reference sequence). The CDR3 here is CAWSVSPGNFPYGYTF. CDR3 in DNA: TGTGCCTGGAGTGTAAGCCCCGGGAATTTCCCCTATGGCTACACCTTC.

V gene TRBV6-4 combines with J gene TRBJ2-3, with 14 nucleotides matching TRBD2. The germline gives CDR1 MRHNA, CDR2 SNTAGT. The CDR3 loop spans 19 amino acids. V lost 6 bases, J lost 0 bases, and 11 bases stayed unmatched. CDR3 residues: CASRKTSGGAFPSTDTQYF. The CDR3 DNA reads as TGTGCCAGCAGGAAGACTAGCGGGGGGGCGTTCCCCAGCACAGATACGCAGTATTTT.

DNA for the CDR3: TGCGCCAGCAGCCAAGATTCAGGCGGGGTTTACAATGAGCAGTTCTTC. This gives the protein CASSQDSGGVYNEQFF. This chain joins TRBV4-3 and TRBJ2-1; D possibly corresponds to TRBD2 (6 bases). Germline CDR1 is LGHNA and CDR2 is YSLEER. The CDR3 loop spans 16 amino acids. V dropped 0 bases and J dropped 4 bases, with 13 bases sitting between them.

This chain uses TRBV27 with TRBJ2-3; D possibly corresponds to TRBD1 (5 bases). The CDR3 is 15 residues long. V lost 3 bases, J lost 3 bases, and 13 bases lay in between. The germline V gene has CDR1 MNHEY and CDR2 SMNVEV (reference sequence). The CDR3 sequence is CASSFQGKKTDTQYF. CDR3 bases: TGTGCCAGCAGTTTTCAGGGCAAAAAGACAGATACGCAGTATTTT.

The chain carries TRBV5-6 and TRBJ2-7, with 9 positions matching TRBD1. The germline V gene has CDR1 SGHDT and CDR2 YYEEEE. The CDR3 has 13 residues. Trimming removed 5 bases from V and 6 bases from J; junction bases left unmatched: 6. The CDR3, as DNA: TGTGCCAGCAGTTACAGGGGGCCAGGCGAGCAGTACTTC. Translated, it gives CASSYRGPGEQYF.

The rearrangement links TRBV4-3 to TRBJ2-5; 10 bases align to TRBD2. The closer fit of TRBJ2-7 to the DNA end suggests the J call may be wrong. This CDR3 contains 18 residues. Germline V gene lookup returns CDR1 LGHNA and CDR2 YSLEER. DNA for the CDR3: TGCGCCAGCAGCCAAGATTCTAGCGGGAGCAACAAATCCTACGAGCAGTACTTC. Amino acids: CASSQDSSGSNKSYEQYF.

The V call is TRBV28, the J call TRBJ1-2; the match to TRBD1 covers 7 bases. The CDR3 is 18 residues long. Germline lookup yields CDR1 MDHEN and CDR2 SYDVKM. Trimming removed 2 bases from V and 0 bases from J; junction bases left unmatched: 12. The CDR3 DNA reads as TGTGCCAGCAGTTTAGAAGACGGGGACAGACCTACTAACTATGGCTACACCTTC. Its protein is CASSLEDGDRPTNYGYTF.

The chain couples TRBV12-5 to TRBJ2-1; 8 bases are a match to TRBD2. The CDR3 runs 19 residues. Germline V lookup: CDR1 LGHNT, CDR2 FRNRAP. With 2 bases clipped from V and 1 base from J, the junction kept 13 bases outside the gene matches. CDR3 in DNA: TGTGCTAGTGGTTTGCTGCCTAGCGGGTACGTCCCTTCCTACAATGAGCAGTTCTTC. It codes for CASGLLPSGYVPSYNEQFF.